The rows below give T cell receptor beta chains drawn from one sample of a study of cytomegalovirus exposure and HLA in healthy donors. Clones were sequenced by immunoSEQ multiplex PCR, and TCRdb holds only the in-frame ones, with some missing. The sample includes 150,000 or so clones, approximately 80% of them seen just once. The sample consisted of PBMCs. All receptors come from a woman in her 40s in good health and CMV-seropositive. The conserved cysteine and the conserved F or W are not part of the CDR3 here.

V	J	CDR3
TRBV2	TRBJ2-2	ATRRDRGNTGELF
TRBV2	TRBJ2-3	ASRRAFLDTQY
TRBV19	TRBJ1-2	ASSKGRPAYGYT
TRBV30	TRBJ1-2	AWSVRQGAYGYT
TRBV6-1	TRBJ1-2	ASSLGQGGHTGYT
TRBV13	TRBJ2-1	ASRPSREGAYNEQF
TRBV19	TRBJ1-5	ASSIGGGIRNQPQH
TRBV28	TRBJ1-5	ASRTGGAGNQPQH
TRBV5-1	TRBJ2-7	ASSLLTGGPYEQY
TRBV7-6	TRBJ1-1	ASSFLPLDRNTEAF
TRBV30	TRBJ2-7	AWSVKVSSYEQY
TRBV5-4	TRBJ1-2	ASSLPGIYGYT
TRBV6-5	TRBJ2-7	ASRTSGSLGREQY
TRBV6-4	TRBJ2-3	ASSVTSTDTQY
TRBV5-1	TRBJ1-2	ASTRGRGYT
TRBV11-2	TRBJ1-2	ASSHGRVNGYT
TRBV19	TRBJ2-7	ASKFGRASHYEQY
TRBV29-1	TRBJ1-2	SVDRQDDYGYT
TRBV7-3	TRBJ1-2	ASSLEGAGAFGYT
TRBV5-1	TRBJ2-3	ASSLVGSGARQY
TRBV7-2	TRBJ2-1	ASSLVVSSYNEQF
TRBV10-2	TRBJ2-1	AIGLAGEFDEQF
TRBV2	TRBJ2-6	ASSEELAENSGANVLT
TRBV29-1	TRBJ2-5	SVGQGNQETQY
TRBV11-2	TRBJ2-7	ASSLVGGASRTYEQY
TRBV10-1	TRBJ2-2	ASSEFSGSGIRGGELF
TRBV2	TRBJ2-3	ASSEGTSISTDTQY
TRBV28	TRBJ1-1	ASSLRQGARKNTEAF
TRBV7-3	TRBJ2-2	ASSLGQGGNGELF
TRBV14	TRBJ2-5	ASRDHRGGETQY
TRBV5-1	TRBJ2-7	ASSLLSGIFGEQY
TRBV28	TRBJ1-2	ASNYRGGYT
TRBV7-9	TRBJ2-1	ASSPGTSGRGHYNEQF
TRBV15	TRBJ1-1	ATSRKDRGSAEAF
TRBV19	TRBJ1-5	ASMSRGQVQPQH
TRBV15	TRBJ1-1	ATSRGEVYTEAF
TRBV5-4	TRBJ2-2	ASTPAPAGVSGELF
TRBV7-9	TRBJ2-5	ASSPTQAETQY
TRBV4-2	TRBJ2-7	ASSQVRGGSGYEQY
TRBV30	TRBJ2-1	AWCLGGYNEQF
TRBV10-3	TRBJ2-3	ATREPSTDTQY
TRBV30	TRBJ2-1	AWSRLAGNEQF
TRBV6-6	TRBJ1-1	ASTPSSTALTEAF
TRBV5-4	TRBJ2-1	ASSLPLAGVGIDEQF
TRBV5-6	TRBJ1-6	ASSLSGAPDNSPLH
TRBV5-4	TRBJ2-2	ASSLGLGSGAGELF
TRBV18	TRBJ2-1	ASSPQTGFNEQF
TRBV13	TRBJ2-3	ASSLGPGRGVDTQY
TRBV19	TRBJ1-1	ASTTTGGATEAF
TRBV29-1	TRBJ2-7	SVVLAGGGYEQY
TRBV29-1	TRBJ1-1	SVVGLDDTEAF
TRBV2	TRBJ1-5	ASRRTGEGNQPQH
TRBV5-4	TRBJ1-1	ASSLRTGRATEAF
TRBV19	TRBJ1-5	ASSIRQGNQPQH
TRBV29-1	TRBJ2-7	SVESRGSTAYEQY
TRBV19	TRBJ2-1	ASSIAGGSYNEQF
TRBV19	.	ASSMTGQKYEQY
TRBV7-9	TRBJ1-3	ASSYAWTGSGNTIY
TRBV12-5	TRBJ2-5	ASGLAGGRETQY